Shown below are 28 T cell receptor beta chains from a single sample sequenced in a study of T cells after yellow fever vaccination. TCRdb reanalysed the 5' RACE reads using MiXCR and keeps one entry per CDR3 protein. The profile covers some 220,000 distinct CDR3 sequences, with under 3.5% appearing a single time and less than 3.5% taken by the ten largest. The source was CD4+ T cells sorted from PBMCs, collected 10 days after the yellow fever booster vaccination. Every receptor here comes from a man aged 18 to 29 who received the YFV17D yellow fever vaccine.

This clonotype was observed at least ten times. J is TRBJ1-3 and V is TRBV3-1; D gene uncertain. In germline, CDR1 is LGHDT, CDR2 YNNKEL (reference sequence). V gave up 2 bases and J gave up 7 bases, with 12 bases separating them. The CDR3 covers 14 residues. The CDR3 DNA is TGTGCCAGCAGCCAATCTGGGTCCGGTAACACCATATATTTT. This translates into CASSQSGSGNTIYF.

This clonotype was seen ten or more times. CDR3 sequence reads: CASSRDFVGNTIYF. The CDR3 nucleotides read TGCGCCAGCAGCAGGGACTTCGTCGGAAACACCATATATTTT. This sequence joins TRBV5-1 and TRBJ1-3; TRBD1 might be the D (5 bases). Trimming shortened V by 4 bases and J by 4 bases, and 12 bases separated the two germline ends. CDR1 and CDR2 (germline): SGHRS, YFSETQ. This CDR3 spans 14 amino acids.

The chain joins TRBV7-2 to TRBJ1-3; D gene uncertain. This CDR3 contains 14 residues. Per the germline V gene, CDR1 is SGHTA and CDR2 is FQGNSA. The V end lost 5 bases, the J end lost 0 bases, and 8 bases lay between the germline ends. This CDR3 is CASSPNGSGNTIYF. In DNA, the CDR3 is TGTGCCAGCAGCCCGAACGGCTCTGGAAACACCATATATTTT.

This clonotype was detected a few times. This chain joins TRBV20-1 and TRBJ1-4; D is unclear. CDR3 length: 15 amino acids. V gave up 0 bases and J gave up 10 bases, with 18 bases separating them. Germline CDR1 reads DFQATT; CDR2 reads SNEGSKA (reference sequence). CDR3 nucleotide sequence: TGCAGTGCTAGAGACCCAAGACACGGGGTCGGAAAACTGTTTTTT. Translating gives CSARDPRHGVGKLFF.

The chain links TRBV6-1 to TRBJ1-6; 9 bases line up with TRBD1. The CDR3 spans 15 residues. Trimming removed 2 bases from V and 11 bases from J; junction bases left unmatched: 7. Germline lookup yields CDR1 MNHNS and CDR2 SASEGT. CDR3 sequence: CASSELGQGRTPLHF. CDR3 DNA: TGTGCCAGCAGTGAACTAGGACAGGGGCGGACACCCCTCCACTTT.

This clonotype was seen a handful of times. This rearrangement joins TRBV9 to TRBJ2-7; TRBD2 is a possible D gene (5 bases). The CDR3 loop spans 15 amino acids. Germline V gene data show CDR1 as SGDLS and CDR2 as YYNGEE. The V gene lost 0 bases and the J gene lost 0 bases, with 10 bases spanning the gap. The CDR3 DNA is TGTGCCAGCAGCGTAGGATCCGGGAACTCCTACGAGCAGTACTTC. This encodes CASSVGSGNSYEQYF.

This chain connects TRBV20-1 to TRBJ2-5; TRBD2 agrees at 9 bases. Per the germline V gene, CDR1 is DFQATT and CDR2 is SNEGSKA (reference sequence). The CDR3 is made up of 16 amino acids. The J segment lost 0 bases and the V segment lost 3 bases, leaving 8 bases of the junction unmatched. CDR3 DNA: TGCAGTGCTAGCTCTCTAGCGGGGAAGTACCAAGAGACCCAGTACTTC. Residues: CSASSLAGKYQETQYF.

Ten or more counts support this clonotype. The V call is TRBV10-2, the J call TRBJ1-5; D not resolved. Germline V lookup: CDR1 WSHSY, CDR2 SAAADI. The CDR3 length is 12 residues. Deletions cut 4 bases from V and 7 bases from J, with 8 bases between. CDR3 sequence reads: CASSVGTQPQHF. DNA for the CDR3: TGCGCCAGCAGTGTCGGTACCCAGCCCCAGCATTTT.

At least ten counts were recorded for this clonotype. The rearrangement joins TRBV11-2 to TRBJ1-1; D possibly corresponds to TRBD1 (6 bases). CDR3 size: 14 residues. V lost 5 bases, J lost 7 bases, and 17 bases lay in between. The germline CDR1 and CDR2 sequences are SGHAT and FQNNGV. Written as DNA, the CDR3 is TGTGCCAGCAGCACGTGGGAGGGGGTTAGTGAAGCTTTCTTT. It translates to CASSTWEGVSEAFF.

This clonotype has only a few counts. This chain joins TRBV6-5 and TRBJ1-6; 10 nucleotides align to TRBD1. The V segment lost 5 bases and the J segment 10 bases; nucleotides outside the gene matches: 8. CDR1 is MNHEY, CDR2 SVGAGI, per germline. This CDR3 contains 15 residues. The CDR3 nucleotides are TGTGCCAGCAGTCCACGACAGGGGGCGAGGTCACCCCTCCACTTT. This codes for CASSPRQGARSPLHF.

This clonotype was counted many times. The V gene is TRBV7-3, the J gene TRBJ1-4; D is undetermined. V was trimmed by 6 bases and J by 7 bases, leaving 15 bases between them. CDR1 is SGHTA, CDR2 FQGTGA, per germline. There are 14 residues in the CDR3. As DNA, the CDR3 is TGTGCCAGCAGGATTATATACGGAGCTGAAAAACTGTTTTTT. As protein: CASRIIYGAEKLFF. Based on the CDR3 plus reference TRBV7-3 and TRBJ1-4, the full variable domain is GAGVSQTPSNKVTEKGKYVELRCDPISGHTALYWYRQSLGQGPEFLIYFQGTGAADDSGLPNDRFFAVRPEGSVSTLKIQRTERGDSAVYLCASRIIYGAEKLFFGSGTQLSVL.

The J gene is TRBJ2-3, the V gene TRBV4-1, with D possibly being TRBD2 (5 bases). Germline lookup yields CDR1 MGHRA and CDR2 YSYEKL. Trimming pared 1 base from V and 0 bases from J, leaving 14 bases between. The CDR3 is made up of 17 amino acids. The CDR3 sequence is CASSQATLLVSTDTQYF. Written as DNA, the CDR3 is TGCGCCAGCAGCCAAGCAACATTACTAGTTAGCACAGATACGCAGTATTTT.

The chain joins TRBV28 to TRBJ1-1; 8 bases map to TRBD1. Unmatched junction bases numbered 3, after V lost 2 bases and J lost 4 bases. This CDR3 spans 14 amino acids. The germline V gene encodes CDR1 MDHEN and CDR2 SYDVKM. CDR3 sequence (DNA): TGTGCCAGCAGTTTACCCCAGGGGGCCACTGAAGCTTTCTTT. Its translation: CASSLPQGATEAFF.

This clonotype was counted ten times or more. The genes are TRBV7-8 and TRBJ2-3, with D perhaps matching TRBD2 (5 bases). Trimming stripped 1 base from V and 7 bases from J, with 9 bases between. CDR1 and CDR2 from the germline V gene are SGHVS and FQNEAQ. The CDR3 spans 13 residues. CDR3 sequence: CASSLVSGNTQYF. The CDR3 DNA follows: TGTGCCAGCAGCTTAGTGTCCGGGAATACGCAGTATTTT.

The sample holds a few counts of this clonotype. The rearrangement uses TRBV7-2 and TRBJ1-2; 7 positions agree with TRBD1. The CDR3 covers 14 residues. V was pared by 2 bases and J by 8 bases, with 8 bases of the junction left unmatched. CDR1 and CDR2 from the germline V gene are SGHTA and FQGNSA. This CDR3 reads CASSLNTGAGGYTF. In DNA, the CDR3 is TGTGCCAGCAGCTTAAACACAGGGGCGGGCGGCTACACCTTC.

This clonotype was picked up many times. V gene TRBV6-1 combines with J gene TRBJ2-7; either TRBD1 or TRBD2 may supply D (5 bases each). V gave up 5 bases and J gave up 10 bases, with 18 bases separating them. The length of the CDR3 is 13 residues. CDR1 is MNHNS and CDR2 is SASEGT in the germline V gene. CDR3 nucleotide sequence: TGTGCCAGCAGTACCATACAGGTACCGGGACAGTACGTC. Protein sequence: CASSTIQVPGQYV.

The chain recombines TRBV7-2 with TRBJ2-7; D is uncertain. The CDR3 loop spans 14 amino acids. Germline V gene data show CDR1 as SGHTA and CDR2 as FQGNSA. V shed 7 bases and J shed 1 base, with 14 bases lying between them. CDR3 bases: TGTGCCAGCATGGCAGCTACTTTGTCCTACGAGCAGTACTTC. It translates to CASMAATLSYEQYF. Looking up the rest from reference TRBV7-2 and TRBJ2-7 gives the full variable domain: GAGVSQSPSNKVTEKGKDVELRCDPISGHTALYWYRQSLGQGLEFLIYFQGNSAPDKSGLPSDRFSAERTGGSVSTLTIQRTQQEDSAVYLCASMAATLSYEQYFGPGTRLTVT.

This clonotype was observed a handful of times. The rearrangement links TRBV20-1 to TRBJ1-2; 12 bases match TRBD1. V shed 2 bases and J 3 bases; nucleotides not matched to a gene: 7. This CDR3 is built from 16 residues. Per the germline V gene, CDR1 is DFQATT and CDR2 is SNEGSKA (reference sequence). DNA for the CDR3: TGCAGTGCTAGACTCGGGACAGGGGGCGATGACTATGGCTACACCTTC. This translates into CSARLGTGGDDYGYTF.

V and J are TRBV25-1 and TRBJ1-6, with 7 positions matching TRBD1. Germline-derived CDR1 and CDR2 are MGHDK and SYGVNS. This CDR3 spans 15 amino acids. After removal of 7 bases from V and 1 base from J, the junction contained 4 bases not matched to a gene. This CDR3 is CASNGRGSYNSPLHF. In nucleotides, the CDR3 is TGTGCCAGCAACGGCAGGGGGTCCTATAATTCACCCCTCCACTTT.

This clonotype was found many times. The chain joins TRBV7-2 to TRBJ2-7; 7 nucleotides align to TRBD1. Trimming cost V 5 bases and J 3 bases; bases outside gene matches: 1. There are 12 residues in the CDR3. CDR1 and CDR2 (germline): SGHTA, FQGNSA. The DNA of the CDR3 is TGTGCCAGCAGCGGGGACAGCTACGAGCAGTACTTC. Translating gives CASSGDSYEQYF.

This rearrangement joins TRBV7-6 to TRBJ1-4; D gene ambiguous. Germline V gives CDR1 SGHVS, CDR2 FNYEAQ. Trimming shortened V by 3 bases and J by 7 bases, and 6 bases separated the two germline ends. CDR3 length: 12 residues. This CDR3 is CASSFPGEKLFF. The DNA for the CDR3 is TGTGCCAGCAGCTTTCCCGGTGAAAAACTGTTTTTT.

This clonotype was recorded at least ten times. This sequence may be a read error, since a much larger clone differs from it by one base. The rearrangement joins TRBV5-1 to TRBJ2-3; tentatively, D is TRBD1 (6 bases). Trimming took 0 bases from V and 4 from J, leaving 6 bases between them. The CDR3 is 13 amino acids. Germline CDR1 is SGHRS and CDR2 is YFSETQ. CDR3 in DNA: TGCGCCAGCAGCTTGGAGGGGGCAGATACGCAGTATTTT. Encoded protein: CASSLEGADTQYF.

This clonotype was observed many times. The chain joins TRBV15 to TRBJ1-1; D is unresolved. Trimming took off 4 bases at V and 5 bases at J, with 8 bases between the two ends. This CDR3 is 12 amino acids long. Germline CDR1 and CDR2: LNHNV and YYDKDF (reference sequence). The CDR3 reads CATSKRETEAFF. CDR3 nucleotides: TGTGCCACCAGCAAACGGGAGACTGAAGCTTTCTTT.

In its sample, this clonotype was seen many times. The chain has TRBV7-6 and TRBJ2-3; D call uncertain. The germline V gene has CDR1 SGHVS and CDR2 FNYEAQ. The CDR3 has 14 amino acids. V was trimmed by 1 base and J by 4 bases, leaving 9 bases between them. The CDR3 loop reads CASSLDGRPDTQYF. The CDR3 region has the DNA TGTGCCAGCAGCTTAGACGGAAGGCCAGATACGCAGTATTTT.

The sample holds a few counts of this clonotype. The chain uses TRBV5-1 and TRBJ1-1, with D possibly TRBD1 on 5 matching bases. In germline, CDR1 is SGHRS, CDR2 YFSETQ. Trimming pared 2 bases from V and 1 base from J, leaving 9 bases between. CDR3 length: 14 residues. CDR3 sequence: CASSFTGRNTEAFF. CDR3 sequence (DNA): TGCGCCAGCAGCTTTACAGGCCGGAACACTGAAGCTTTCTTT.

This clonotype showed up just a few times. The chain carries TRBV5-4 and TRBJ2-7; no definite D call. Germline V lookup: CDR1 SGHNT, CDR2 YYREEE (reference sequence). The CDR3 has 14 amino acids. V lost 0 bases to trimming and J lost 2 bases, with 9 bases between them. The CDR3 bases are TGTGCCAGCAGCTTGGATGGCAGCACCTACGAGCAGTACTTC. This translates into CASSLDGSTYEQYF.

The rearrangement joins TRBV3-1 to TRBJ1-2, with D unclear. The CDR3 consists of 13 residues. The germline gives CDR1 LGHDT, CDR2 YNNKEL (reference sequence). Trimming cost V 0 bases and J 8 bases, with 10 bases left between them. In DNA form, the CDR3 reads TGTGCCAGCAGCCAAGAACAGTCGAAGGGCTACACCTTC. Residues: CASSQEQSKGYTF.

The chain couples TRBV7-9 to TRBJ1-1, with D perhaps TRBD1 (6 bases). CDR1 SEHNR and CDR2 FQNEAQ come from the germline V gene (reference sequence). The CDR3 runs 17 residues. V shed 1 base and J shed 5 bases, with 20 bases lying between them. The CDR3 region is CASSLEGARGMGTEAFF. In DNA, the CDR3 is TGTGCCAGCAGCTTAGAAGGAGCCAGGGGCATGGGGACTGAAGCTTTCTTT.